This TCR beta chain derives from a study of blood T cells in healthy people across ages. Together with a sample-barcoded 5' primer, a J-beta primer mix was included in a second PCR lasting about 6 to 11 cycles. MiXCR was run by TCRdb on the 5' RACE reads, yielding one entry per CDR3 protein. The sample has 750,000 to 850,000 distinct CDR3 sequences; just under 25% are singletons. Trimming pared 3 bases from V and 5 bases from J, leaving 19 bases between. The CDR3 sequence is 16 residues long. Germline assignment: CDR1 ENHRY and CDR2 SYGVKD. General study results and limits: The study regarded diversity estimates from one million T cells as underestimates. TCR beta diversity was tightly associated with the proportion of naive T cells.

This clonotype turned up a few times. The antigen is not known. In addition, the sample was reused for a study of T cells of mothers and their children.

The source of this sequence is a boy between 10 and 17 years old in good health. J is TRBJ2-5 and V is TRBV10-3; possibly TRBD1 or TRBD2 for D (5 bases each). Sequenced input: blood. As DNA, the CDR3 is TGTGCCATCAGTGATCCTGGGACCCAGGGTGGGGAGACCCAGTACTTC. Its protein is CAISDPGTQGGETQYF.